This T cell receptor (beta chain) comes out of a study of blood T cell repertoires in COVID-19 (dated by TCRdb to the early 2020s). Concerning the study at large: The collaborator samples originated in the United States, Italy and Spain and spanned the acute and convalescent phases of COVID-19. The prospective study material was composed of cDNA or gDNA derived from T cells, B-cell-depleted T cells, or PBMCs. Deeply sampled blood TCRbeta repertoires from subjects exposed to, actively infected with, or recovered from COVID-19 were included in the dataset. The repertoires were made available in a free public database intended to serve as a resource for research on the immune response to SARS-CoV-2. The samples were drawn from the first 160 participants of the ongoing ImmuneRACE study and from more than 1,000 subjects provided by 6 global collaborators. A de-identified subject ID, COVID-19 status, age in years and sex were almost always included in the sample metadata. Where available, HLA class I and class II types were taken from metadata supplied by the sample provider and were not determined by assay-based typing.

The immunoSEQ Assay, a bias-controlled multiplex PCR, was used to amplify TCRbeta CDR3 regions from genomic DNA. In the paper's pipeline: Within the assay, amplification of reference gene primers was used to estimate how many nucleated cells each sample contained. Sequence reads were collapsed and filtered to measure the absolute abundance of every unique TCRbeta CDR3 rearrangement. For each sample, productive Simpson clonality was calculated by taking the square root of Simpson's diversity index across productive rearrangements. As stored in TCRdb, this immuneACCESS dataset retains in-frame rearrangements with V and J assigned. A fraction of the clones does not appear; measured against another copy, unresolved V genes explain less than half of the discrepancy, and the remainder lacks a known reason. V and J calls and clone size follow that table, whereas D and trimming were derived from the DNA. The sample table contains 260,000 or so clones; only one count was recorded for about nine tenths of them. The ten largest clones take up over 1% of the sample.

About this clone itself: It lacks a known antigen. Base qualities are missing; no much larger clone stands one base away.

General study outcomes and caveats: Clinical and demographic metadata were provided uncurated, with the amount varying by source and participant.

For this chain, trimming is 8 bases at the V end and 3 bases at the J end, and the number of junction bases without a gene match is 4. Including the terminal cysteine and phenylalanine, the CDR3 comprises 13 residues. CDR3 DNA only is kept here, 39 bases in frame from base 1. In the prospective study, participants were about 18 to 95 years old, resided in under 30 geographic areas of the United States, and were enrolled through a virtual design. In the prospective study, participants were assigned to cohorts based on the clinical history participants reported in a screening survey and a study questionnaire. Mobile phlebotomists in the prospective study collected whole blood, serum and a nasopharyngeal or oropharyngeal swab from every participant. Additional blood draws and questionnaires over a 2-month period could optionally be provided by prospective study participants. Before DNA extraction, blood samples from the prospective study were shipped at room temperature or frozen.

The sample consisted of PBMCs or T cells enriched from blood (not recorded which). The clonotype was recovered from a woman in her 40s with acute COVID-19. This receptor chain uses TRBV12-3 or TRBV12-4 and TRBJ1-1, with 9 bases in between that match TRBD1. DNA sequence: TGTGCCAGCGGGACAGGGCGGGACACTGAAGCTTTCTTT. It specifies CASGTGRDTEAFF.